The next 16 T cell receptor beta chains were all read from a single sample in a study of T cells after yellow fever vaccination (dated by TCRdb to about 2019). The treatment or condition label of this sample denotes: live attenuated yellow fever vaccine strain. Receptors were amplified or captured by 5' RACE. Sequenced using an Illumina NovaSeq 6000. TCRdb reprocessing: public reads trimmed at Q25 with fastp, clones called with MiXCR, in-frame beta chains kept. Records with the same CDR3 protein are collapsed into one entry carrying the most frequent genes and DNA. The sample includes 400,000 or so distinct CDR3 sequences, with roughly 20% observed a single time. 15% to 20% of the sample rests with the top ten. The sequencing used PBMCs, collected before the yellow fever booster vaccination. The receptor set was obtained from a man between 18 and 29 years old who received the YFV17D yellow fever vaccine.

The sample holds a few counts of this clonotype. The rearrangement joins TRBV27 to TRBJ2-5; D gene ambiguous. Germline V CDR1 and CDR2: MNHEY, SMNVEV (reference sequence). This CDR3 is built from 13 residues. With 6 bases removed from V and 3 bases from J, the gap between germline ends came to 11 bases. The CDR3 DNA reads TGTGCCAGCAGCGAAATTGGGGAAGAGACCCAGTACTTC. It yields the protein CASSEIGEETQYF.

This clonotype was observed a few times. The CDR3 loop is CASSVDRNSNQPQHF. The CDR3 DNA reads as TGTGCCAGCAGTGTCGACCGGAATAGCAATCAGCCCCAGCATTTT. This chain uses TRBV2 with TRBJ1-5; no reliable D call. Germline V gene sequence: CDR1 SNHLY, CDR2 FYNNEI. The CDR3 spans 15 residues. V was clipped by 4 bases and J by 0 bases, with 10 bases between them.

This chain connects TRBV2 to TRBJ2-3, with D possibly being TRBD1 (5 bases). V was shortened by 6 bases and J by 4 bases, with 20 bases between the two germline ends. Germline assignment: CDR1 SNHLY and CDR2 FYNNEI. This CDR3 has 16 residues. CDR3: CASRGHRPLRADTQYF. The DNA for the CDR3 is TGTGCCAGCAGGGGCCACAGGCCCCTAAGGGCAGATACGCAGTATTTT.

This clonotype was seen more than once but under ten times. The chain uses TRBV7-9 and TRBJ2-5; no clear D gene. Germline V gives CDR1 SEHNR, CDR2 FQNEAQ (reference sequence). The length of the CDR3 is 13 residues. Trimming removed 8 bases at V and 1 base at J, with 11 bases between. DNA for the CDR3: TGTGCCAGCGTTTTAGGATTCCAAGAGACCCAGTACTTC. This gives the protein CASVLGFQETQYF.

This clonotype was picked up a small number of times. The chain recombines TRBV2 with TRBJ2-2, with D perhaps given as TRBD1 or TRBD2 (5 bases each). V was pared by 8 bases and J by 7 bases, with 14 bases between. CDR3 size: 13 residues. Germline V gene lookup returns CDR1 SNHLY and CDR2 FYNNEI. CDR3 sequence reads: CASGRERDGELFF. CDR3 DNA sequence: TGTGCCAGCGGCAGGGAGAGGGACGGGGAGCTGTTTTTT. Filled out from reference TRBV2 and TRBJ2-2, the complete variable domain reads EPEVTQTPSHQVTQMGQEVILRCVPISNHLYFYWYRQILGQKVEFLVSFYNNEISEKSEIFDDQFSVERPDGSNFTLKIRSTKLEDSAMYFCASGRERDGELFFGEGSRLTVL.

The chain couples TRBV7-2 to TRBJ1-1; 10 bases align to TRBD1. CDR1 and CDR2 (germline): SGHTA, FQGNSA. J gave up 4 bases and V 4 bases, and 6 bases lay outside the gene matches. This CDR3 is 15 amino acids long. The CDR3 nucleotides are TGTGCCAGCAGCTGGGGGACAGGGGTCCCCACTGAAGCTTTCTTT. Encoded protein: CASSWGTGVPTEAFF.

The sample holds a few counts of this clonotype. The V and J genes are TRBV4-1 and TRBJ2-1, with D tentatively TRBD2 (6 bases). V was clipped by 4 bases and J by 8 bases, with 21 bases between them. This CDR3 region has 16 residues. Germline V lookup: CDR1 MGHRA, CDR2 YSYEKL. The CDR3 spells CASSPDRDSRQYEQFF. CDR3 bases: TGCGCCAGCAGCCCTGACCGGGACTCTAGGCAATATGAGCAGTTCTTC.

The rearrangement joins TRBV29-1 to TRBJ2-3; 10 bases fit TRBD1. The CDR3 is 15 residues long. V lost 6 bases and J lost 4; bases outside the gene matches: 10. CDR1 SQVTM and CDR2 ANQGSEA come from the germline V gene. The CDR3 reads CSVARDRGTSDTQYF. The CDR3 bases are TGCAGCGTGGCACGGGACAGGGGAACATCAGATACGCAGTATTTT.

This clonotype was detected only a few times. The chain couples TRBV11-2 to TRBJ2-1; D is possibly TRBD1 (6 bases). This CDR3 is built from 16 residues. With 4 bases removed from V and 0 bases from J, the gap between germline ends came to 13 bases. Germline CDR1 SGHAT, CDR2 FQNNGV. The CDR3 DNA follows: TGTGCCAGCAGCTCCGTACAGGGTAGCTCCTACAATGAGCAGTTCTTC. Protein product: CASSSVQGSSYNEQFF.

The rearrangement uses TRBV5-1 and TRBJ2-3; D is ambiguous. The germline CDR1 and CDR2 sequences are SGHRS and YFSETQ. V was pared by 5 bases and J by 0 bases, with 10 bases between. There are 14 residues in the CDR3. In DNA form, the CDR3 reads TGCGCCAGCAGAATACAGAAGAGCACAGATACGCAGTATTTT. Amino acids: CASRIQKSTDTQYF.

The chain uses TRBV7-8 and TRBJ2-7, with 8 bases identical to TRBD2. CDR3 length: 13 residues. The V segment lost 5 bases and the J segment 6 bases; nucleotides outside the gene matches: 6. Germline V CDR1 and CDR2: SGHVS, FQNEAQ. The CDR3 loop is CASSPKRGSEQYV. Here the CDR3 DNA reads TGTGCCAGCAGCCCAAAGCGGGGGAGCGAGCAGTACGTC.

This clonotype showed up just a few times. V and J are TRBV20-1 and TRBJ2-3, with D unresolved. The V end was cut by 3 bases, the J end by 0 bases, with 7 bases between. The CDR3 has 13 amino acids. The germline CDR1 and CDR2 sequences are DFQATT and SNEGSKA (reference sequence). DNA of the CDR3: TGCAGTGCTAGCAGTACTAGCACAGATACGCAGTATTTT. It is translated as CSASSTSTDTQYF.

This clonotype was detected ten times or more. This sequence joins TRBV6-5 and TRBJ1-1; tentatively, D is TRBD1 (5 bases). CDR3 length: 14 amino acids. CDR1 is MNHEY and CDR2 is SVGAGI in the germline V gene. Trimming took 8 bases from V and 0 from J, leaving 13 bases between them. The CDR3 DNA reads as TGTGCCAGCTACACCGGGACGGTGAACACTGAAGCTTTCTTT. Protein product: CASYTGTVNTEAFF.

This clonotype occurred a few times. The chain joins TRBV6-2 or TRBV6-3 to TRBJ2-1; D ambiguous. V lost 2 bases and J lost 9, with 5 bases in between. The CDR3 has 11 residues. Germline V gives CDR1 MNHEY, CDR2 SVGEGT. CDR3 in DNA: TGTGCCAGCAGTTACGGTGGTGAGCAGTTCTTC. Translated, it gives CASSYGGEQFF.

This clonotype was found many times. This chain uses TRBV28 with TRBJ2-7, with a weak D call TRBD1 (6 bases). Germline CDR1 is MDHEN and CDR2 is SYDVKM. Trimming stripped 4 bases from V and 4 bases from J, with 14 bases between. The CDR3 has 14 amino acids. CDR3 sequence reads: CASSSPGARYEQYV. The CDR3 nucleotides are TGTGCCAGCAGTTCCCCAGGGGCGCGGTACGAGCAGTACGTC.

The rearrangement uses TRBV7-2 and TRBJ1-5, with D possibly TRBD1 on 6 matching bases. The V and J ends lost 1 base and 3 bases respectively, with 10 bases between them. This CDR3 has 15 residues. From germline, CDR1 is SGHTA and CDR2 FQGNSA. The CDR3 nucleotides are TGTGCCAGCAGCTTAGAAGGGGGATACAATCAGCCCCAGCATTTT. Protein product: CASSLEGGYNQPQHF. Based on the CDR3 plus reference TRBV7-2 and TRBJ1-5, the full variable domain is GAGVSQSPSNKVTEKGKDVELRCDPISGHTALYWYRQSLGQGLEFLIYFQGNSAPDKSGLPSDRFSAERTGGSVSTLTIQRTQQEDSAVYLCASSLEGGYNQPQHFGDGTRLSIL.